This T cell receptor (beta chain) appears in the sequencing data of a study of cytomegalovirus exposure and HLA in healthy donors. Study-wide findings and caveats: Cytomegalovirus status was reportedly diagnosed by the classifier with high sensitivity and specificity.

A remark on this clone: Its antigen is not identified.

Trimming removed 3 bases at V and 5 bases at J, with 10 bases between. CDR1 SQVTM and CDR2 ANQGSEA come from the germline V gene. This CDR3 comprises 12 residues. Use of 60 Vbeta and 13 Jbeta primers characterized the PCR. Only in-frame clones appear in the TCRdb table, and some are missing; sequencing was by immunoSEQ multiplex PCR. The sample has tens of thousands of clones, and its top ten clones hold approximately 12%. Sequenced: PBMCs. The chain joins TRBV29-1 to TRBJ1-1; TRBD1 might be the D (5 bases). This clonotype was sampled from a woman aged 30 to 39 in good health and CMV-seropositive. As DNA, the CDR3 is TGCAGCGTTGATATGGGGGGGACTGAAGCTTTCTTT. This gives the protein CSVDMGGTEAFF.